By its share, the clone carrying this TCR beta chain is medium-sized. Its specificity is not known. From the 5' RACE reads, TCRdb called clonotypes with MiXCR, one entry per CDR3 protein. This table holds almost 9,500 distinct CDR3 sequences, about 6.7% found once. The sample belongs to a study of spatial heterogeneity in lung cancer. Overall study findings and caveats: Mutation counts in tumors were tracked by counts of expanded intratumoral alpha and beta TCRs.

Time point in this sample: sample taken at primary tumor resection. The TCR originated in a male donor with early-stage non-small cell lung cancer. This specimen was lung tumor tissue, taken at surgery.

CDR3 amino acids: CASSVGPANRAVYNEQFF. CDR3 bases: TGTGCCAGCAGCGTAGGGCCCGCGAACAGGGCTGTGTACAATGAGCAGTTCTTC. This chain links TRBV9 with TRBJ2-1; possibly TRBD1 for D (6 bases). The CDR3 has 18 amino acids. The germline CDR1 and CDR2 sequences are SGDLS and YYNGEE. V dropped 0 bases and J dropped 4 bases, with 20 bases sitting between them.